The sequence of this TCR beta chain was determined in a study of T-cell memory formation after mild COVID-19. Notes on the study in general: Memory cells collected pre-infection included some clones that later responded, suggesting cross-reactive memory joined.

TCRdb analysed the 5' RACE reads with MiXCR anew, one entry per CDR3 protein. Of 250,000 to 300,000 distinct CDR3 sequences in the sample, approximately 8% were seen once. As regards this clonotype: Its matching antigen is unknown.

CDR1 is SGHAT and CDR2 is FQNNGV in the germline V gene. V lost 7 bases and J lost 2, with 10 bases in between. The CDR3 totals 13 residues. V is TRBV11-2 and J is TRBJ2-3; D remains unclear. Sequences were obtained from PBMCs or a T cell subset sorted from them (not recorded which). The TCR sequence derives from a young man who had mild COVID-19 (a few samples of this study predate the infection). Cell type and time point are not known. The CDR3 sequence: CASTGLYTDTQYF. Here the CDR3 DNA reads TGTGCCAGCACAGGCCTATACACAGATACGCAGTATTTT. The full variable domain, in which reference TRBV11-2 and TRBJ2-3 provide the parts outside the CDR3, is EAGVAQSPRYKIIEKRQSVAFWCNPISGHATLYWYQQILGQGPKLLIQFQNNGVVDDSQLPKDRFSAERLKGVDSTLKIQPAKLEDSAVYLCASTGLYTDTQYFGPGTRLTVL.